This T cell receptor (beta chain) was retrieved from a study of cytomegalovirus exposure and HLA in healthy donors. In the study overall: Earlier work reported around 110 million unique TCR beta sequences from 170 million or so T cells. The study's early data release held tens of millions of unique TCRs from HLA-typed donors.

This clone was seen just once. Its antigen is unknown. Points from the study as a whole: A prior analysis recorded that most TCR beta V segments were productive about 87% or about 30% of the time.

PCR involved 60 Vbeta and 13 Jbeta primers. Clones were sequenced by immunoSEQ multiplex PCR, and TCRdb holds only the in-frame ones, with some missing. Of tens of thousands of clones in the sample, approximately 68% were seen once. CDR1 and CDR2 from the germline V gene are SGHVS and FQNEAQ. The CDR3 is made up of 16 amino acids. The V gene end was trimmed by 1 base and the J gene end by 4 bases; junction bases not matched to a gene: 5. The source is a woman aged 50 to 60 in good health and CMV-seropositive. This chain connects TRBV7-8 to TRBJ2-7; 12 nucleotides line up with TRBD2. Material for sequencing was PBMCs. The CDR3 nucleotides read TGTGCCAGCAGCTTAGATACTAGCGGGGGGAATTACGAGCAGTACTTC. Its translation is CASSLDTSGGNYEQYF.